The entry below gives a single T cell receptor beta chain sequence along with its context. Its matching antigen is unknown. Profiled with immunoSEQ multiplex PCR; TCRdb holds only in-frame clones, not every one. This repertoire shows over 150,000 clones, around 88% found once; its top ten account for approximately 0.49%. These data come from a study of T cell responses to AZD1222 COVID-19 vaccine. Study-wide results and caveats: Mostly white British, mostly female donors; authors suggested clonal diversity may be underestimated. Targets within unmutated variant regions were reportedly found for nearly half of spike-specific TCRs. Only six or seven AZD1222 recipients were seropositive at baseline.

This CDR3 has 15 amino acids. The V end was cut by 0 bases, the J end by 7 bases, with 13 bases between. CDR1 and CDR2 (germline): MNHEY, SVGAGI. The chain joins TRBV6-5 to TRBJ1-5, with TRBD1 as a possible D gene (5 bases). The sequence derives from an adult in good health. The sample consisted of peripheral blood, taken on day 0 of AZD1222 vaccination. CDR3 in DNA: TGTGCCAGCAGTTACTCGGTGGGGGGAGGGCAGCCCCAGCATTTT. Protein product: CASSYSVGGGQPQHF.